The T cell receptor beta chain under discussion was sequenced for a study of T cell responses to AZD1222 COVID-19 vaccine (dated by TCRdb to about 2021). For the wider study: A total of roughly 240 trial participants underwent TCR sequencing, of whom some 210 received two doses of AZD1222 and some 26 received two doses of the MenACWY control vaccine. Trial participants were enrolled by age into subgroups of 18-55, 56-69 and 70-plus years, and 148, 28 and 57 TCR-sequenced participants, respectively, were included in these subgroups. Paper-wide results and their limitations: Only five to seven AZD1222 recipients were SARS-CoV-2 seropositive at baseline, limiting conclusions about previously exposed vaccinees. The vaccine-associated CD4 TCRs covered the entire spike protein, and the dominant responses fell in regions 160-218 and 743-854. The 56-69-year group was small, and its depth increase did not reach significance, likely because of low power. Because no day 14 peak-response samples were available, repertoires were characterized only after the peak T cell response. A significant rise in spike-specific TCR breadth and depth was observed after two AZD1222 doses relative to day 0 and relative to MenACWY recipients. Most participants were white British and females outnumbered males, and the authors suggested that clonal diversity may have been underestimated. Nearly half of unique spike-specific TCRs reportedly recognized epitopes outside regions mutated in the B.1.351 and B.1.1.7 variants.

For this clone: Its antigen is unknown. The input lacks base qualities; no much larger clone sits a single base away.

This specimen's time point label, per the study, means: about 28 days (+/-7) after the second vaccine dose. AZD1222 recipients whose second dose came at about 4 weeks and those whose second dose came at about 12 weeks were combined into one group, since spike-specific TCR depth and breadth did not differ between the two schedules. Vaccinee samples came from UK trials COV001 and COV002, including a single-blind randomized controlled phase 2/3 trial of AZD1222 (ChAdOx1 nCoV-19) in healthy adults. Trial participant PBMC samples were collected at day 0 and day 28 after the second dose for TCRbeta chain sequencing. The CDR3 regions of human TCRbeta chains were subjected to immunosequencing. In the paper's pipeline: TCRs in the repertoires were matched against a reference library of SARS-CoV-2-specific TCRs that had been generated with the MIRA antigen-specificity platform. Breadth was defined as the fraction of unique TCRs that were SARS-CoV-2-associated. Depth was defined as the fraction of total T cells that were SARS-CoV-2-associated. Using the MIRA data, each spike-specific TCR was assigned both to the spike region to which the TCR was reactive and to a CD4 or CD8 class. Log10-transformed breadth and depth values were compared by one-way ANOVA with Sidak's multiple comparisons tests. What TCRdb holds here is the immuneACCESS table cut down to in-frame rearrangements. Part of the clones is not present; checked against another copy, under half of the missing clones reflect an unresolved V gene, and the others are unexplained. The DNA gave D and trimming, while V, J and clone size come from that table. The sample contains 95,000 to 100,000 clones, about 89% of them found a single time. The ten top clones hold 10% to 13% of the sample.

The CDR3 runs 16 amino acids, cysteine and phenylalanine included. Only the CDR3 DNA is retained, 48 bases long and in frame from the first base. Between the V and J ends, shortened by 4 bases and 9 bases respectively, the junction contains 23 bases. Via the germline V gene, CDR1 is SGHRS and CDR2 YFSETQ. The clonotype originates from an adult who received the AZD1222 COVID-19 vaccine. The sequence joins TRBV5-1 to TRBJ2-1; TRBD2 is perhaps the D gene, given 5 matching bases. The sample was peripheral blood, taken 28 days after the second AZD1222 dose. The nucleotide sequence reads as follows: TGCGCCAGCAGCCCCATTCTAGCCGCTCTCCCCGGTGAGCAGTTCTTC. Its amino acids are CASSPILAALPGEQFF.